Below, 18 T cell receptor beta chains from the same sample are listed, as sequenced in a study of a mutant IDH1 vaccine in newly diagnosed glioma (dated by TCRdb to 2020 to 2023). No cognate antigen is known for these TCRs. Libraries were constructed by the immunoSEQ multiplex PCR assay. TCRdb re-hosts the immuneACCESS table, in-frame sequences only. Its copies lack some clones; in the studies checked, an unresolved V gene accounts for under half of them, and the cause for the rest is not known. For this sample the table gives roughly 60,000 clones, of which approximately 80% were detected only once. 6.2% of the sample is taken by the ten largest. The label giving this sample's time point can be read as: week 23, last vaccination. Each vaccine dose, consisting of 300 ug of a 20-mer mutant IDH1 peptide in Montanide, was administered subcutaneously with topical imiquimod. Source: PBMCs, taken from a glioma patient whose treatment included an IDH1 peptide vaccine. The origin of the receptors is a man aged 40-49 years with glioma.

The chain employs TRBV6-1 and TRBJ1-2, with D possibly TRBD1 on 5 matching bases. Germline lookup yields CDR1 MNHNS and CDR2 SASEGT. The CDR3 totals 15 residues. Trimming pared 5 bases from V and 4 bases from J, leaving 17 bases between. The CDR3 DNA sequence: TGTGCCAGCAGTCAAGGCGGCAGGGTCCCCTATGGCTACACCTTC. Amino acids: CASSQGGRVPYGYTF.

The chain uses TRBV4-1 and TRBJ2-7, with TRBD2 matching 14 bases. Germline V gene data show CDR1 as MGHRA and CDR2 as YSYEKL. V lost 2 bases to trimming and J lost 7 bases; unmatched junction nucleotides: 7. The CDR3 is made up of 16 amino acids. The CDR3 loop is CASSQSTSGGAREQYF. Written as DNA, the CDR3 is TGCGCCAGCAGCCAATCGACTAGCGGGGGGGCGCGGGAGCAGTACTTC.

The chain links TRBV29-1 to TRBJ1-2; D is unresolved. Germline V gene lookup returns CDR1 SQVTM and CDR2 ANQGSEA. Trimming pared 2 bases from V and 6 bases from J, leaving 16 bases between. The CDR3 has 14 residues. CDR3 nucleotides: TGCAGCGTTGAACAGGTGGGGATACAGAATGGCTACACCTTC. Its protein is CSVEQVGIQNGYTF.

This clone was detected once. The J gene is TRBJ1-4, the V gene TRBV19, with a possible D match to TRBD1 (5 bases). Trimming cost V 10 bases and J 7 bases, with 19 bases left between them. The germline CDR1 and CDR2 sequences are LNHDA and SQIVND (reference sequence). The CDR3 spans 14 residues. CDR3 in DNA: TGTGCCACTTCCTGGGGCATCGGCGGTGAAAAACTGTTTTTT. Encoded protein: CATSWGIGGEKLFF.

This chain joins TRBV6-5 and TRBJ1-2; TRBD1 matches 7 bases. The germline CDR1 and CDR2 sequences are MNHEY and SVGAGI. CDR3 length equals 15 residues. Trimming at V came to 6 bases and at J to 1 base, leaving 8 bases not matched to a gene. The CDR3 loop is CASRRGTADNYGYTF. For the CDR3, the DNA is TGTGCCAGCAGGCGCGGGACAGCTGATAACTATGGCTACACCTTC.

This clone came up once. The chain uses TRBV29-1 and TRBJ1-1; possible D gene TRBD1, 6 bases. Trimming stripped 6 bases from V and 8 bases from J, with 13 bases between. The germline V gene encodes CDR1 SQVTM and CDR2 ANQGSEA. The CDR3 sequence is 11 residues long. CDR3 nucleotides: TGCAGCGTCGGGACACCGCACGAAGCTTTCTTT. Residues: CSVGTPHEAFF.

The CDR3 region has the DNA TGTGCCAGCAGTTTATACACAGGAGGCCCTGAAGCTTTCTTT. The encoded protein is CASSLYTGGPEAFF. The chain recombines TRBV27 with TRBJ1-1, with a weak D call TRBD1 (5 bases). From germline, CDR1 is MNHEY and CDR2 SMNVEV (reference sequence). The length of the CDR3 is 14 residues. V was pared by 1 base and J by 6 bases, with 12 bases between.

DNA for the CDR3: TGCGCCAGCAGCCTCAACACTGAAGCTTTCTTT. This sequence encodes CASSLNTEAFF. The chain is built from TRBV4-1 and TRBJ1-1; D gene uncertain. Trimming took 4 bases from V and 2 from J, leaving 2 bases between them. Germline V CDR1 and CDR2: MGHRA, YSYEKL. The CDR3 spans 11 residues.

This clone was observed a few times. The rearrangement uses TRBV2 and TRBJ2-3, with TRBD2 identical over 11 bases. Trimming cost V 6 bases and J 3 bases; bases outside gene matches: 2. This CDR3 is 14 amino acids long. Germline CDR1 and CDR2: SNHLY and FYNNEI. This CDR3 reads CASRLAGGTDTQYF. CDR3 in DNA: TGTGCCAGCAGGTTAGCGGGGGGGACAGATACGCAGTATTTT.

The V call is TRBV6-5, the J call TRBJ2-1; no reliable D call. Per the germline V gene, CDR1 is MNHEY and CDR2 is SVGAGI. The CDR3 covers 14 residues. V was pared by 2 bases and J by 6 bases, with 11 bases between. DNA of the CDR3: TGTGCCAGCAGTTACCAACACTTAGCCAATGAGCAGTTCTTC. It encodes CASSYQHLANEQFF.

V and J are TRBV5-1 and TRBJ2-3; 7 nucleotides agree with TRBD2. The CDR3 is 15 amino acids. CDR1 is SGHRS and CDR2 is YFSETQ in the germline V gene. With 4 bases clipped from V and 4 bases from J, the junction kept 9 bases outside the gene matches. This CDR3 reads CASSARTRGADTQYF. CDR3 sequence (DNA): TGCGCCAGCAGCGCCCGGACTAGGGGTGCAGATACGCAGTATTTT.

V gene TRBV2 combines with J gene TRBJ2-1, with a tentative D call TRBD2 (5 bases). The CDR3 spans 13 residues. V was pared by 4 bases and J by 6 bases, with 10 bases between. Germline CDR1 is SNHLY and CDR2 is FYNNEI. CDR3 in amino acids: CASSGSGRNEQFF. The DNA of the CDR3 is TGTGCCAGCAGTGGCAGCGGTCGCAATGAGCAGTTCTTC.

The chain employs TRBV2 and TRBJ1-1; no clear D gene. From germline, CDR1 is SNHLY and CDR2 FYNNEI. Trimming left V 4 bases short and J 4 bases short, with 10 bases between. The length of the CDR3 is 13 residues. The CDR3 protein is CASSVRGLTEAFF. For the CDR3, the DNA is TGTGCCAGCAGTGTCCGCGGCCTCACTGAAGCTTTCTTT. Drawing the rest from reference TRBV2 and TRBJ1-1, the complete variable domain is EPEVTQTPSHQVTQMGQEVILRCVPISNHLYFYWYRQILGQKVEFLVSFYNNEISEKSEIFDDQFSVERPDGSNFTLKIRSTKLEDSAMYFCASSVRGLTEAFFGQGTRLTVV.

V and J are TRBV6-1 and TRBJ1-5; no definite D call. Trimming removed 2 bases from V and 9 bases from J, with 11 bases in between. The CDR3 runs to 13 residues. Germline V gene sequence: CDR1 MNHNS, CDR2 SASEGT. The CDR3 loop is CASSESAVRPQHF. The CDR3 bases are TGTGCCAGCAGTGAATCAGCAGTGCGGCCCCAGCATTTT.

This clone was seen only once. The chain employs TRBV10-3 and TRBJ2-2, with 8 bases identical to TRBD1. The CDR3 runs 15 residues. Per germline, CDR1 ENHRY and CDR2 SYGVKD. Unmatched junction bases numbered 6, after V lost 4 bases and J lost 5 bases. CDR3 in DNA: TGTGCCATCAGTGGAGGACAGGGACAGACCGGGGAGCTGTTTTTT. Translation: CAISGGQGQTGELFF.

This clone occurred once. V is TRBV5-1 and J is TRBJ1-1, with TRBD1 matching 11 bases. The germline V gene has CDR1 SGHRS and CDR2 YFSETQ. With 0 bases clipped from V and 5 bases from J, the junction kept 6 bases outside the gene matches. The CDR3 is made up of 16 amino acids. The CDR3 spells CASSLGTGGLSTEAFF. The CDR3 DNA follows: TGCGCCAGCAGCTTGGGGACAGGGGGCTTGAGTACTGAAGCTTTCTTT. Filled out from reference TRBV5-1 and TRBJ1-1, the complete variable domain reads KAGVTQTPRYLIKTRGQQVTLSCSPISGHRSVSWYQQTPGQGLQFLFEYFSETQRNKGNFPGRFSGRQFSNSRSEMNVSTLELGDSALYLCASSLGTGGLSTEAFFGQGTRLTVV.

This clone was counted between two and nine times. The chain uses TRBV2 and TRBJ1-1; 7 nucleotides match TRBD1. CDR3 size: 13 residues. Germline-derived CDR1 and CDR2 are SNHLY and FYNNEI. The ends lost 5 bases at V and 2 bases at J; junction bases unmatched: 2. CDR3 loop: CASSNRGNTEAFF. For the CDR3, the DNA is TGTGCCAGCAGTAACAGGGGAAACACTGAAGCTTTCTTT.

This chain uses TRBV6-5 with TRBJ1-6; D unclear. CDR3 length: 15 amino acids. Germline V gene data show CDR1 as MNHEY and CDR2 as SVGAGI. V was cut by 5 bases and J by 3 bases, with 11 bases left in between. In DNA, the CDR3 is TGTGCCAGCAGTCAGAATCCGAGCTATAATTCACCCCTCCACTTT. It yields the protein CASSQNPSYNSPLHF.